A selection of T cell receptor beta chains follows, all from one sample in a study of shared clonotypes between healthy human individuals. The assay was immunoSEQ multiplex PCR, and TCRdb's table has in-frame clones only and misses some. This table has a few million clones, 93% appearing once. Sequencing used naive CD4+ T cells from PBMCs. These receptors all come from a man younger than 35 in good health. Some clones in this sample may be carry-over from other donors' samples. Each CDR3 is given with its conserved first and last residue. A D gene is named only where the DNA matches it firmly. Clone size, where shown, is once, few, many, or a class for clones that have expanded.

TRBJ2-7,TRBV2,once,NA,CASNIAISYEQYF,TGTGCCAGCAATATCGCGATCTCCTACGAGCAGTACTTC
TRBJ2-1,TRBV27,NA,NA,CASSLRIGEQFF,TGTGCCAGCAGTTTACGAATTGGTGAGCAGTTCTTC
TRBJ2-7,TRBV2,NA,TRBD2,CASSELGPGGPSYEQYF,TGTGCCAGCAGTGAACTAGGGCCGGGAGGGCCCTCGTACGAGCAGTACTTC
TRBJ1-1,TRBV29-1,NA,NA,CSVAGTTEAFF,TGCAGCGTTGCTGGGACCACTGAAGCTTTCTTT
TRBJ1-5,TRBV6-1,NA,TRBD1,CASSGEDRGNQPQHF,TGTGCCAGCAGCGGGGAAGACAGGGGTAATCAGCCCCAGCATTTT
TRBJ1-2,TRBV5-1,NA,NA,CASSLVPGGEGYGYTF,TGCGCCAGCAGCTTGGTCCCGGGGGGAGAAGGATATGGCTACACCTTC
TRBJ2-1,TRBV7-7,NA,TRBD2,CASSPVAGGGIEQFF,TGTGCCAGCAGCCCGGTAGCGGGAGGGGGCATTGAGCAGTTCTTC
TRBJ2-2,TRBV18,NA,NA,CASSPWTSGELFF,TGTGCCAGCTCACCTTGGACATCCGGGGAGCTGTTTTTT
TRBJ1-1,TRBV7-2,NA,NA,CASSLAGFIRGAFF,TGTGCCAGCAGCTTAGCGGGTTTTATCAGAGGGGCTTTCTTT
TRBJ2-7,TRBV7-6,once,NA,CASSSGDEQYF,TGTGCCAGCAGCTCTGGCGACGAGCAGTACTTC
TRBJ2-3,TRBV6-1,NA,NA,CASIRDWTDTQYF,TGTGCCAGCATCCGGGACTGGACAGATACGCAGTATTTT
TRBJ1-2,TRBV19,NA,NA,CASSPGSTNYGYTF,TGTGCCAGTAGCCCGGGATCCACGAACTATGGCTACACCTTC
TRBJ2-1,TRBV9,NA,NA,CASSVDVGYNEQFF,TGTGCCAGCAGCGTAGACGTGGGCTACAATGAGCAGTTCTTC
TRBJ1-2,TRBV5-1,NA,TRBD1,CASSLAQGYGYTF,TGCGCCAGCAGCTTGGCACAGGGGTACGGCTACACCTTC
TRBJ1-1,TRBV5-1,NA,NA,CASSWGELNTEAFF,TGCGCCAGCAGTTGGGGGGAGTTGAACACTGAAGCTTTCTTT
TRBJ2-7,TRBV28,NA,NA,CASSTSRTGVYEQYF,TGTGCCAGCAGTACCTCCCGCACAGGTGTCTACGAGCAGTACTTC
TRBJ2-7,TRBV5-3,NA,TRBD1,CARTSGTGDSYEQYF,TGTGCCAGAACGTCCGGGACAGGGGACTCCTACGAGCAGTACTTC
TRBJ2-2,TRBV7-2,NA,NA,CASSTRNTGELFF,TGTGCCAGCAGCACTAGGAACACCGGGGAGCTGTTTTTT
TRBJ2-4,TRBV6-5,NA,NA,CASSYSGTVNIQYF,TGTGCCAGCAGTTACTCGGGTACAGTTAACATTCAGTACTTC
TRBJ1-1,TRBV19,NA,NA,CASNPTGRGTEAFF,TGTGCCAGTAACCCGACAGGAAGGGGCACTGAAGCTTTCTTT
TRBJ2-2,TRBV10-2,NA,NA,CASSEPMTRTFANTGELFF,TGCGCCAGCAGTGAGCCTATGACAAGGACCTTCGCGAACACCGGGGAGCTGTTTTTT
TRBJ2-7,TRBV4-2,NA,TRBD2,CASSQGGREATRQYF,TGTGCCAGCAGCCAAGGGGGGCGGGAGGCCACGCGGCAGTACTTC
TRBJ1-3,TRBV2,NA,TRBD1,CATTSLDRVDSGNTIYF,TGTGCCACTACTTCGCTCGACAGGGTGGACTCTGGAAACACCATATATTTT
TRBJ1-5,TRBV6-6,NA,TRBD1,CASSAGGQSNQPQHF,TGTGCCAGCAGCGCCGGGGGACAGAGCAATCAGCCCCAGCATTTT
TRBJ2-5,TRBV28,NA,NA,CASTENRLNAGYF,TGTGCCAGCACCGAAAACAGGCTGAACGCGGGGTACTTC
TRBJ1-5,TRBV7-6,NA,TRBD1,CASSQGGGLSNQPQHF,TGTGCCAGCAGCCAGGGGGGGGGACTTAGCAATCAGCCCCAGCATTTT
TRBJ1-4,TRBV7-8,NA,TRBD1,CASSLGQAKNEKLFF,TGTGCCAGCAGCTTGGGACAGGCGAAAAATGAAAAACTGTTTTTT
TRBJ1-5,TRBV7-2,NA,NA,CASSPVGDWSNQPQHF,TGTGCCAGCAGCCCAGTCGGGGACTGGAGCAATCAGCCCCAGCATTTT
TRBJ2-1,TRBV10-2,once,NA,CASSWGGGGIRDEQFF,TGCGCCAGCAGTTGGGGGGGAGGGGGCATCAGGGATGAGCAGTTCTTC
TRBJ2-3,TRBV29-1,once,NA,CTAQGRTDTQYF,TGCACCGCGCAGGGGCGAACAGATACGCAGTATTTT
TRBJ2-7,TRBV5-4,NA,NA,CASGPGGARYEQYF,TGTGCCAGCGGGCCAGGGGGGGCCCGCTACGAGCAGTACTTC
TRBJ2-3,TRBV7-7,NA,NA,CASSPQGTSTDTQYF,TGTGCCAGCAGCCCCCAGGGAACTAGCACAGATACGCAGTATTTT
TRBJ1-1,TRBV6-1,NA,NA,CASKPAPNTEAFF,TGTGCCAGCAAGCCAGCCCCGAACACTGAAGCTTTCTTT
TRBJ1-5,TRBV9,NA,TRBD1,CASSPGTGGVQPQHF,TGTGCCAGCAGCCCCGGGACAGGGGGCGTTCAGCCCCAGCATTTT
TRBJ1-1,TRBV6-5,NA,NA,CASSYSTRWDTEAFF,TGTGCCAGCAGTTACTCGACTAGATGGGACACTGAAGCTTTCTTT
TRBJ2-7,TRBV27,NA,TRBD2,CASRESGRAGYEQYF,TGTGCCAGCAGAGAAAGCGGGAGGGCCGGGTACGAGCAGTACTTC
TRBJ1-2,TRBV2,NA,NA,CASSGQGSNGYTF,TGTGCCAGCAGCGGGCAGGGTTCTAATGGCTACACCTTC
TRBJ1-2,TRBV6-1,NA,TRBD1,CASARDRSFGYTF,TGTGCCAGCGCCCGGGACAGGTCCTTTGGCTACACCTTC
TRBJ1-2,TRBV5-4,NA,NA,CASSLDSLNYGYTF,TGTGCCAGCAGCTTAGACAGTCTAAACTATGGCTACACCTTC
TRBJ2-5,TRBV5-4,once,TRBD2,CASSAPGLAKQETQYF,TGTGCCAGCAGCGCCCCTGGACTAGCGAAGCAAGAGACCCAGTACTTC
TRBJ2-5,TRBV21-1,NA,NA,CASSSRRYQETQYF,TGTGCCAGCAGCTCGCGACGGTACCAAGAGACCCAGTACTTC
TRBJ1-5,TRBV25-1,NA,NA,CASSESGQPQHF,TGTGCCAGCAGTGAGTCGGGCCAGCCCCAGCATTTT
TRBJ1-3,TRBV28,once,NA,CASSQQASGNTIYF,TGTGCCAGCAGTCAACAGGCATCTGGAAACACCATATATTTT
TRBJ2-5,TRBV5-4,once,TRBD2,CASSLTGGETQYF,TGTGCCAGCAGCCTTACGGGGGGGGAGACCCAGTACTTC
TRBJ1-4,TRBV7-8,once,NA,CASSLYPQGKNEKLFF,TGTGCCAGCAGCTTATATCCGCAGGGCAAAAATGAAAAACTGTTTTTT
TRBJ1-2,TRBV7-2,NA,NA,CASSSSAGHRGYTF,TGTGCCAGCAGCTCGTCAGCGGGACATCGGGGCTACACCTTC
TRBJ2-1,TRBV7-9,NA,TRBD1,CASSLRTGGNEQFF,TGTGCCAGCAGCTTGCGGACAGGGGGCAATGAGCAGTTCTTC
TRBJ2-7,TRBV13,NA,NA,CASSFAGDMGQYF,TGTGCCAGCAGCTTTGCCGGGGATATGGGGCAGTACTTC
TRBJ1-2,TRBV25-1,once,TRBD1,CASSERGTAFFHGYTF,TGTGCCAGCAGTGAACGGGGGACAGCTTTTTTCCATGGCTACACCTTC